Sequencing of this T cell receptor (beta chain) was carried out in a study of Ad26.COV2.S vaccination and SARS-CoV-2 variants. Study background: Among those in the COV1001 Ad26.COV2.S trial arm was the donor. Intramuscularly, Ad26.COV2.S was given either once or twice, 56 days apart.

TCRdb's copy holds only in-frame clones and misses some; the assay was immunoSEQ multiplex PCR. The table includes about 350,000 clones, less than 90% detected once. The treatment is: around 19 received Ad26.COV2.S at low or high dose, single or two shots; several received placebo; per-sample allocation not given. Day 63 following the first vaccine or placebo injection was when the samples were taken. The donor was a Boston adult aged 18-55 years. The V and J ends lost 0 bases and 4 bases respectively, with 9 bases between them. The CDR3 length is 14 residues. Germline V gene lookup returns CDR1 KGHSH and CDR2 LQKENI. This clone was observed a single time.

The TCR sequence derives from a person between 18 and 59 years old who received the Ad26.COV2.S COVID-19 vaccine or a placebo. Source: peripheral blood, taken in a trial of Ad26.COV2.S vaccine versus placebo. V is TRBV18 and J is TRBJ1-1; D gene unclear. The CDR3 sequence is CASSPPLRATEAFF. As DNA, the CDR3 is TGTGCCAGCTCACCACCGTTAAGGGCCACTGAAGCTTTCTTT.